This paragraph reports one T cell receptor (beta chain). The data derive from a study of regulatory T cells in long-lasting Graves disease. Assembly of TCR beta libraries relied on iRepertoire HTBI primers together with Arm-PCR of CDR3 regions. TCRdb analysed the multiplex PCR reads with MiXCR anew, one entry per CDR3 protein. The sample consists of about 660,000 distinct CDR3 sequences, around 30% of them appearing once. The time point denotes: persistent/refractory GD, antithyroid drugs over 5 years with positive TRAb. PBMC-extracted RNA yielded the TCR library. EDTA tubes received around 9 milliliters of collected peripheral blood. Trimming pared 5 bases from V and 8 bases from J, leaving 10 bases between. Germline V gives CDR1 MNHEY, CDR2 SVGEGT. The CDR3 contains 13 residues.

The sample in question was peripheral blood mononuclear cells (PBMCs), obtained when the disease was refractory, from a patient treated with antithyroid drugs. The chain employs TRBV6-2 or TRBV6-3 and TRBJ1-6, with a tentative D call TRBD1 (6 bases). This receptor was identified in a female donor with Graves disease. The CDR3 nucleotides are TGTGCCAGCAGTGTTTACAGGGATTCACCCCTCCACTTT. The encoded protein is CASSVYRDSPLHF.